This T cell receptor beta chain was captured by sequencing in a study of CD8+ T cells in alopecia areata. Study information: Severity of treated patients was scored by affected scalp percentage.

CDR3 length: 14 amino acids. V was clipped by 0 bases and J by 3 bases, with 7 bases between them. Germline V gene lookup returns CDR1 SGHAT and CDR2 FQNNGV. RNA was extracted and reverse transcribed into cDNA as the sequencing template. TCRdb's copy holds only in-frame clones and misses some; the assay was immunoSEQ multiplex PCR. Counted here are 120,000 to 150,000 clones, around four fifths occurring once; the ten biggest clones make up around 25%. The sample's treatment: oral pan-JAK inhibitor, 5-10 mg twice daily. The chain links TRBV11-2 to TRBJ2-3; a weak D match, TRBD1 (5 bases). The sample in question was CD8+ T cells sorted from blood, obtained at week 4, from a patient treated with tofacitinib. This clonotype originated in a human donor with alopecia areata. The CDR3 nucleotides are TGTGCCAGCAGCTTAGAAGACAGTACAGATACGCAGTATTTT. Its translation: CASSLEDSTDTQYF.